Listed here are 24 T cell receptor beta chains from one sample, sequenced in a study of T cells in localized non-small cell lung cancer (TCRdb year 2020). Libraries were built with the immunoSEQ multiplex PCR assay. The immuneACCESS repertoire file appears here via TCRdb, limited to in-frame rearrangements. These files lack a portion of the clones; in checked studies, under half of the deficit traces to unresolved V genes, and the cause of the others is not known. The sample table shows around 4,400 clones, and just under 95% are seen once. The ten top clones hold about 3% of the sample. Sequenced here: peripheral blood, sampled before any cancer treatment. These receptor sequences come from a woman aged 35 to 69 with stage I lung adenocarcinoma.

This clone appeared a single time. The DNA for the CDR3 is TGTGCCAGCAGCCGAGGCCTACTAGCGGGACCGTGGCGTATGGCCCAGTACTTC. This codes for CASSRGLLAGPWRMAQYF. The chain couples TRBV11-2 to TRBJ2-5; TRBD2 agrees at 10 bases. This CDR3 comprises 18 residues. J gave up 9 bases and V 5 bases, and 21 bases lay outside the gene matches. Per germline, CDR1 SGHAT and CDR2 FQNNGV.

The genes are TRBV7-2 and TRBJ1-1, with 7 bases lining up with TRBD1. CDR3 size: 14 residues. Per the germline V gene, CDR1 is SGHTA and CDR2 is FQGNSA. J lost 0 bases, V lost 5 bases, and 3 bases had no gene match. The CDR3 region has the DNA TGTGCCAGCAGCCATGACAGGGTGAACACTGAAGCTTTCTTT. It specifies CASSHDRVNTEAFF.

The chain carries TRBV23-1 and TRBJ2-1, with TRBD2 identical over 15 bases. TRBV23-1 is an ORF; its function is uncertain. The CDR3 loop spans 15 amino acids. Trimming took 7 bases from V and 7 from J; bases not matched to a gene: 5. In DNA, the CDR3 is TGCGCCAGCACCAAGGGACTAGCGGGAGGTAATGAGCAGTTCTTC. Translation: CASTKGLAGGNEQFF.

The CDR3 reads CASSLALTQQGEEGYTF. The CDR3 coding sequence is TGCGCCAGCAGCTTGGCTCTTACCCAACAGGGTGAAGAAGGCTACACCTTC. The V and J genes are TRBV5-1 and TRBJ1-2, with D possibly TRBD1 on 6 matching bases. Germline assignment: CDR1 SGHRS and CDR2 YFSETQ. The CDR3 length is 17 residues. V dropped 0 bases and J dropped 8 bases, with 23 bases sitting between them.

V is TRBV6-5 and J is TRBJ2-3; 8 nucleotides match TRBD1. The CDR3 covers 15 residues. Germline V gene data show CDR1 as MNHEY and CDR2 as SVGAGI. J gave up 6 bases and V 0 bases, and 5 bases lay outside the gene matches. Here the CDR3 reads CASSYSDRVGDTQYF. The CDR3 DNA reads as TGTGCCAGCAGTTACTCGGACAGGGTAGGGGATACGCAGTATTTT.

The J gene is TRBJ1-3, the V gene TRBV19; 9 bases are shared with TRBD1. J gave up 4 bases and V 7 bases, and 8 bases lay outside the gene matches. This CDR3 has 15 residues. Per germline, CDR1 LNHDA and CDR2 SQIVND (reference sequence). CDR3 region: CASTRDRERGNTIYF. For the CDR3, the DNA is TGTGCCAGTACCCGGGACAGGGAACGGGGAAACACCATATATTTT.

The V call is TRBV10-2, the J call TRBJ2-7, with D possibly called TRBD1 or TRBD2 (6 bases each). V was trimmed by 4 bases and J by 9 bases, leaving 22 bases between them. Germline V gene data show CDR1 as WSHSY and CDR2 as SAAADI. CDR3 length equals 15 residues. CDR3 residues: CASSGRGTSSEAQYF. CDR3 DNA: TGCGCCAGCAGTGGAAGGGGGACTTCTTCTGAGGCGCAGTACTTC.

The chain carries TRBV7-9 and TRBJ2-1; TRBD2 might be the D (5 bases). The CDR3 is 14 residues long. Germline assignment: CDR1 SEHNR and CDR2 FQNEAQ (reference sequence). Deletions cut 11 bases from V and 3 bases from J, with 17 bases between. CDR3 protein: CAVNRASNYNEQFF. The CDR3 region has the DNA TGTGCCGTCAATCGGGCTAGCAACTACAATGAGCAGTTCTTC.

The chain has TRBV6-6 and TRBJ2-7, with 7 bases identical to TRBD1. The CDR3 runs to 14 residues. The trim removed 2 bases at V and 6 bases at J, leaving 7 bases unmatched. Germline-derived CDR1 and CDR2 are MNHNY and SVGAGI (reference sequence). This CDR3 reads CASSYEPQGTEQYF. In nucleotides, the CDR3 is TGTGCCAGCAGTTACGAGCCACAGGGGACCGAGCAGTACTTC.

The CDR3 protein is CASSETRVAPYEQYF. CDR3 sequence (DNA): TGTGCCAGCAGTGAAACCCGGGTAGCTCCCTACGAGCAGTACTTC. The gene calls are TRBV6-1 and TRBJ2-7; D gene unclear. Trimming took 2 bases from V and 2 from J, leaving 13 bases between them. The CDR3 consists of 15 residues. Per germline, CDR1 MNHNS and CDR2 SASEGT.

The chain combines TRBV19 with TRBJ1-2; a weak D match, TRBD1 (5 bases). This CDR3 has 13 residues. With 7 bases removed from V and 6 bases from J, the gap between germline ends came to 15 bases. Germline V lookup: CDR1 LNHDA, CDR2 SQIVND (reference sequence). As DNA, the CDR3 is TGTGCCAGTACTAGAACCCTCAGGGATGGCTACACCTTC. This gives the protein CASTRTLRDGYTF. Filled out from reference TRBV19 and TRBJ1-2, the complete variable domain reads DGGITQSPKYLFRKEGQNVTLSCEQNLNHDAMYWYRQDPGQGLRLIYYSQIVNDFQKGDIAEGYSVSREKKESFPLTVTSAQKNPTAFYLCASTRTLRDGYTFGSGTRLTVV.

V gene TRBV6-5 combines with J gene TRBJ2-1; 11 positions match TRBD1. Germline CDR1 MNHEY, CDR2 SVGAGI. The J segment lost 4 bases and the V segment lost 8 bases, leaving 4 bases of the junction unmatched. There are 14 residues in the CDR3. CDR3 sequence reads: CASRTGGMYNEQFF. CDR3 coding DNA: TGTGCCAGCCGGACAGGGGGCATGTACAATGAGCAGTTCTTC.

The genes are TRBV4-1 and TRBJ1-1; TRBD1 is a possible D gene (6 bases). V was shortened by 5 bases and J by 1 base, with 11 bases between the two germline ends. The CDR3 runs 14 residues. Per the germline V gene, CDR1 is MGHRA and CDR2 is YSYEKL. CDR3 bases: TGCGCCAGCAGCTTCGGACAGCGGAACACTGAAGCTTTCTTT. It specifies CASSFGQRNTEAFF.

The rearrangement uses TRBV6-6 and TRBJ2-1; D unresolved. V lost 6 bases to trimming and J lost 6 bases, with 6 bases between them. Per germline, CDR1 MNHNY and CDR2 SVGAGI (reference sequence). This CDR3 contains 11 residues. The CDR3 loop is CASRSGNEQFF. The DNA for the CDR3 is TGTGCCAGCAGGTCCGGCAATGAGCAGTTCTTC.

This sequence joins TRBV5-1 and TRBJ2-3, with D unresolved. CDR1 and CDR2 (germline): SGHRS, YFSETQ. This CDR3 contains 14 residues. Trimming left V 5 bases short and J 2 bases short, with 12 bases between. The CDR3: CASRQTIDTDTQYF. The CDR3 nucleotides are TGCGCCAGCAGACAGACGATAGACACAGATACGCAGTATTTT.

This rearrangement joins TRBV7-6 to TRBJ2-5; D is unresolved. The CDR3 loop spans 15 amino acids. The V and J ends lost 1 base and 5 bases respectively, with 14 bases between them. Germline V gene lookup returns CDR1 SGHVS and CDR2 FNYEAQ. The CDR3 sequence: CASSLGALNGETQYF. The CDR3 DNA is TGTGCCAGCAGCTTAGGAGCGTTGAACGGGGAGACCCAGTACTTC.

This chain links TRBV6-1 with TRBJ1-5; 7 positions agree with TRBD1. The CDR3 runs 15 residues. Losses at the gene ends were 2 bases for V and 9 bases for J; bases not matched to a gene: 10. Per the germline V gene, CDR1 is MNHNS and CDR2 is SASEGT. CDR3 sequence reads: CASSEYRGGLRPQHF. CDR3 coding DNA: TGTGCCAGCAGTGAATACAGGGGCGGCCTTCGGCCCCAGCATTTT.

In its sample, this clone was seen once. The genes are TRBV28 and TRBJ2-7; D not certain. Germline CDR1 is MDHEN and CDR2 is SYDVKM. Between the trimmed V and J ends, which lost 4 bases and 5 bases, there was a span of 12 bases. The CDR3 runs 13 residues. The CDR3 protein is CASSSQTENEQYF. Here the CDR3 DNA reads TGTGCCAGCAGTTCCCAAACAGAGAACGAGCAGTACTTC.

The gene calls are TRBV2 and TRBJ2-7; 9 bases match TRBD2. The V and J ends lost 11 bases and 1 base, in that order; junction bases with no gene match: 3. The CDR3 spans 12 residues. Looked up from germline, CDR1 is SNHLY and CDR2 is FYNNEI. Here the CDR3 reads CAATSGSYEQYF. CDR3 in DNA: TGTGCCGCCACTAGCGGGTCCTACGAGCAGTACTTC.

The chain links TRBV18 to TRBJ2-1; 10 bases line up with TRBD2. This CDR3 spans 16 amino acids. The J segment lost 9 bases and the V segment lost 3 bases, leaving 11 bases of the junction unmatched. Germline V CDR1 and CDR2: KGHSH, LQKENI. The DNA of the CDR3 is TGTGCCAGCTCACCGGAAGCGGGAGGGAGGAGCGTTGAGCAGTTCTTC. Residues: CASSPEAGGRSVEQFF.

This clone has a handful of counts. The CDR3 region has the DNA TGTGCCACCTTGCGGTGGGCAAATCAGCCCCAGCATTTT. Protein product: CATLRWANQPQHF. The V gene is TRBV2, the J gene TRBJ1-5; no clear D gene. The germline V and J ends were trimmed by 10 bases and 4 bases, with 14 bases remaining between them. The CDR3 is made up of 13 amino acids. Germline assignment: CDR1 SNHLY and CDR2 FYNNEI. The whole variable domain, filled in from reference TRBV2 and TRBJ1-5, reads EPEVTQTPSHQVTQMGQEVILRCVPISNHLYFYWYRQILGQKVEFLVSFYNNEISEKSEIFDDQFSVERPDGSNFTLKIRSTKLEDSAMYFCATLRWANQPQHFGDGTRLSIL.

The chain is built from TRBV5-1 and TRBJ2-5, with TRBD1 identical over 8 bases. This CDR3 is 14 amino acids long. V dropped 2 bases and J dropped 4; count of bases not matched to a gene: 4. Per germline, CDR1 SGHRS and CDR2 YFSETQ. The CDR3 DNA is TGCGCCAGCAGCTTCGGACAGGGCGCAGAGACCCAGTACTTC. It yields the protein CASSFGQGAETQYF.

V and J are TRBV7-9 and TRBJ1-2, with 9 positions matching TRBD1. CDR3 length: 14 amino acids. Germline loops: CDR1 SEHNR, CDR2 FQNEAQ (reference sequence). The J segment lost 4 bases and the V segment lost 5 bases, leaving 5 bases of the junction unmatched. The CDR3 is CASSQQGAGYGYTF. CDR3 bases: TGTGCCAGCAGCCAACAGGGGGCGGGCTATGGCTACACCTTC.

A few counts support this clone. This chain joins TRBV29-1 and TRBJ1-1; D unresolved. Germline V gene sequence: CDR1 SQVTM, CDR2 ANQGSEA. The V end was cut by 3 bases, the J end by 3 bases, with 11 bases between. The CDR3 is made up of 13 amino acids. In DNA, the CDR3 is TGCAGCGTTGAGAGGTCTGAGGACACTGAAGCTTTCTTT. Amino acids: CSVERSEDTEAFF.